The clone carrying this T cell receptor beta chain was observed a single time. What it binds is not known. CD45RO-negative cells were positively selected for CCR7, leaving out terminally differentiated effector memory CD45RA+ cells. This entry is derived from a study of shared clonotypes between healthy human individuals. The CDR3 spans 18 residues. Germline CDR1 is SGHRS and CDR2 is YFSETQ. V gave up 4 bases and J gave up 0 bases; unmatched junction bases: 15. Here immunoSEQ multiplex PCR was the method, and the copy in TCRdb shows in-frame clones only, minus some. The table has some 2,100,000 clones, just over 90% seen once. Study-wide points: Sharing across four donors was highest in naive CD4 (roughly 5%) and lowest in memory CD8 (approximately 0.4%).

This TCR was recovered from a man younger than 35 in good health. Some clones in this sample may be carry-over from other donors' samples. Material: naive CD8+ T cells from PBMCs. The chain links TRBV5-1 to TRBJ1-1; 7 bases match TRBD1. The CDR3 region has the DNA TGCGCCAGCAGCCCGGGACAGTTTCTGGGGGACATGAACACTGAAGCTTTCTTT. Encoded protein: CASSPGQFLGDMNTEAFF.